Included here is one T cell receptor beta chain sequence, with context. Its binding antigen is unknown. No much larger clonotype is one base removed from it; base qualities were not supplied. The CDR3 spans 15 residues, from the cysteine through the phenylalanine. CDR3 DNA only is kept here, 45 bases in frame from base 1. The germline V gene gives CDR1 as SGHDN and CDR2 as FVKESK. The germline V end is reduced by 2 bases and the J end by 4 bases; junction bases left unmatched: 4. A constant-region primer and ProtoScript II reverse transcriptase were used to reverse-transcribe TCRbeta-specific cDNA from around 480 ng total RNA. The TCRbeta libraries were prepared through three rounds of nested multiplex PCR following a slightly modified ARM-PCR procedure. Each of the first two PCR rounds ran for nine to eleven cycles and used multiplex TRBV1-TRBV30 forward primers together with a Cbeta reverse primer. Sample barcodes and Illumina adapters were attached in a final 25-cycle PCR using Deep VentR polymerase. Before sequencing, amplicons of 200-500 bp were gel-purified using a QIAquick gel extraction kit. TCRbeta amplicons were sequenced on an Illumina HiSeq 2500 with 250-bp paired-end reads. As for the original processing: Trimmomatic v0.33 was used to quality-trim the reads, and FLASH v1.2.11 was used to merge paired reads so that full CDR3 sequences could be recovered. V, D and J germline segments were assigned to the rearranged TCRbeta sequences by MiGEC v1.2.1b. Clonotype statistics, along with Shannon-Wiener diversity indices, were calculated using VDJtools v1.0.0. To reduce sampling bias, subsequent analyses other than the diversity analysis used only the 250 most abundant clonotypes in each sample. In TCRdb, the public reads were trimmed at Q25 with fastp and aligned with MiXCR, with productive beta chains retained. Every CDR3 protein is listed once, alongside the most common genes and DNA of its rows. TCRdb, rather than the study authors, made the V and J calls. The sample yields hundreds of thousands of distinct CDR3 sequences; almost 60% were counted once. The ten largest clones take up 15% to 20% of the sample.

The entry originates in a study of tumor-infiltrating lymphocytes in primary liver carcinoma (dated by TCRdb to between 2016 and 2019). Looking at the study overall: Between November 2015 and 2016, roughly five patients in China with histopathologically diagnosed primary liver carcinoma had surgical resection. Of the five patients (three men and two women, aged 30 to 69 years), four had hepatocellular carcinoma and one had combined HCC and intrahepatic cholangiocarcinoma. The five patients had tumors staged T1-T3 N0M0, with maximum diameters ranging from roughly 4 to 10 cm. Samples yielded roughly 3.65 to 7.5 million productive TCRbeta reads; read depth did not differ significantly between tissue types. Across five regions of each liver tumor, along with adjacent normal tissue and blood, the study brought together TCRbeta repertoire sequencing, expression microarrays and whole-exome sequencing. A total of 35 specimens from 5 patients, comprising some 25 tumor regions, 5 adjacent noncancerous liver tissues and 5 peripheral blood samples, were covered by TCRbeta repertoire sequencing. Reproducibility between technical replicate repertoires was high, with correlation coefficients above 0.98 and mean shared-clone rates about 0.89.

RNA from unsorted whole blood was extracted with TRIzol reagent, and germline DNA was obtained with the DNeasy Blood & Tissue kit. At the time of sampling, the patients had chronic HBV infection and had not received any treatment. Before surgery, about 3.9 milliliters of peripheral blood were drawn into K2EDTA tubes. The paper's findings and limits, for the study overall: Because only the TCR beta chain was sequenced and unpaired alpha chains were not captured, true repertoire diversity is likely underestimated. Since the samples were bulk and unsorted, there was no way to compare CD4+ and CD8+ T cell repertoires. The study included only four or five patients, and the authors note findings should be validated in a larger study. The top 250 clones accounted for a significantly greater share of the repertoire in tumors than in blood (p = 0.039). Pairs of tumor regions showed greater repertoire overlap (mean roughly 35%) than tumor-adjacent pairs (roughly 17%) or tumor-blood pairs (approximately 15%), which is consistent with antigen-driven expansion.

The source of this sequence is a woman between 25 and 40 years old with primary liver carcinoma and hepatitis B virus infection. Recombination connected TRBV14 to TRBJ2-2, with 7 bases matching TRBD2. The sample comprised peripheral blood. The CDR3 corresponds to CASSQLLAVTGELFF. The DNA sequence is as follows: TGTGCCAGCAGCCAACTTCTAGCGGTCACCGGGGAGCTGTTTTTT.